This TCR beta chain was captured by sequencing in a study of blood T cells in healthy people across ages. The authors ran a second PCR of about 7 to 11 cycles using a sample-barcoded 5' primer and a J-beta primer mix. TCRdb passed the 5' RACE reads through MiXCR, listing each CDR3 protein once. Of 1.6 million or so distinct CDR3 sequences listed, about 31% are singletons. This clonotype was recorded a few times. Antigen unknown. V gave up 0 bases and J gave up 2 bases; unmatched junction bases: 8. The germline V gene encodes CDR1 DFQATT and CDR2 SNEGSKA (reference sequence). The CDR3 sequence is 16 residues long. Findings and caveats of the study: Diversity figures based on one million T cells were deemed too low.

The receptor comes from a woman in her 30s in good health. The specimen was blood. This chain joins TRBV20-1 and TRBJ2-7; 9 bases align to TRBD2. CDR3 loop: CSARDWERGVTYEQYF. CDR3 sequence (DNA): TGCAGTGCTAGAGATTGGGAGCGGGGGGTTACCTACGAGCAGTACTTC.